This T cell receptor beta chain was recovered during a study of blood T cell repertoires in COVID-19 (dated by TCRdb to the early 2020s). A note on the overall study: Collaborator samples came from the United States, Italy and Spain and covered acute and convalescent phases of COVID-19. The material from the prospective study consisted of cDNA or gDNA derived from T cells, B-cell-depleted T cells, or PBMCs. Where available, HLA class I and class II types were obtained from metadata supplied by the sample provider rather than from assay-based typing. The sample metadata nearly always contained a de-identified subject ID, COVID-19 status, age in years and sex. The dataset comprised deeply sampled blood TCRbeta repertoires from subjects exposed to, actively infected with, or recovered from COVID-19. The repertoires were released in a freely available public database meant as a resource for research on the immune response to SARS-CoV-2. Samples were obtained from the ongoing ImmuneRACE study (first 160 participants) and from about 1,300 subjects provided by 6 global collaborators.

Its CDR3 holds 15 amino acids, cysteine through phenylalanine. The CDR3 DNA has 45 bases and is translated from base 1. Deletion took 0 bases off V and 1 base off J, with a span of 10 bases between the germline ends. The germline V gene (reference sequence) yields GTSNPN for CDR1 and SVGIG for CDR2. Note on this clone: This receptor's antigen is unknown. Qualities for individual bases were not recorded, and no much larger clone is one base off.

The paper as a whole reports these results and caveats: How much clinical and demographic metadata was included differed by source and by participant, and the metadata was provided uncurated.

TCRbeta CDR3 regions were amplified from genomic DNA by means of the immunoSEQ Assay, a bias-controlled multiplex PCR. The original methods were these. Nucleated cell counts per sample were estimated from amplification of reference gene primers within the assay. To quantify the absolute abundance of each unique TCRbeta CDR3 rearrangement, sequence reads were collapsed and filtered. Productive Simpson clonality was computed per sample as the square root of Simpson's diversity index over productive rearrangements. As stored in TCRdb, this immuneACCESS dataset retains in-frame rearrangements with V and J assigned. A fraction of the clones does not appear; measured against another copy, unresolved V genes explain less than half of the discrepancy, and the remainder lacks a known reason. V and J calls and clone size come straight from that table; D and trimming were deduced from the DNA. The sample contains about 92,000 clones, 85% of them found a single time. Approximately 40% of the sample is in the top ten clones.

Whole blood was collected in K2EDTA tubes by collaborating institutions according to the institutions' own protocols. For TCRbeta analysis, collaborators shipped samples in one of three forms: frozen whole blood, isolated PBMCs, or DNA extracted from either of those sample types. The TCR was taken from a man aged 80 or over with acute or convalescent COVID-19. The sample was peripheral blood. The rearranged segments are TRBV30 and TRBJ1-5, with the D gene call left open. The sequence in DNA is TGTGCCTGGAGTGTAGAAACCGGGAGCAATCAGCCCCAGCATTTT. Its amino acids are CAWSVETGSNQPQHF.